Below, 18 T cell receptor beta chains from the same sample are listed, as sequenced in a study of shared clonotypes between healthy human individuals. Clones were sequenced by immunoSEQ multiplex PCR, and TCRdb holds only the in-frame ones, with some missing. The data contain 850,000 to 1,200,000 clones, under 80% of them singletons. The sequenced material came from memory CD4+ T cells sorted from blood. Stated subset: CD45RA-negative fraction. Every receptor here comes from a man aged 18-30 years in good health.

The chain employs TRBV11-2 and TRBJ1-5; D is ambiguous. Trimming took off 3 bases at V and 7 bases at J, with 10 bases between the two ends. Germline assignment: CDR1 SGHAT and CDR2 FQNNGV. The CDR3 is made up of 13 amino acids. Here the CDR3 reads CASSFDRRQPQHF. The CDR3 DNA reads TGTGCCAGCAGCTTCGATCGTCGGCAGCCCCAGCATTTT. The full variable domain, in which reference TRBV11-2 and TRBJ1-5 provide the parts outside the CDR3, is EAGVAQSPRYKIIEKRQSVAFWCNPISGHATLYWYQQILGQGPKLLIQFQNNGVVDDSQLPKDRFSAERLKGVDSTLKIQPAKLEDSAVYLCASSFDRRQPQHFGDGTRLSIL.

The chain recombines TRBV11-2 with TRBJ2-7; tentatively, D is TRBD2 (6 bases). The germline gives CDR1 SGHAT, CDR2 FQNNGV. The CDR3 sequence is 16 residues long. Trimming took 3 bases from V and 3 from J, leaving 18 bases between them. The CDR3 loop reads CASSFVSGLVGYEQYF. The CDR3 coding sequence is TGTGCCAGCAGCTTTGTTAGCGGTTTGGTCGGCTACGAGCAGTACTTC.

The chain carries TRBV6-1 and TRBJ1-1; D unclear. Between the trimmed V and J ends, which lost 7 bases and 1 base, there was a span of 13 bases. The CDR3 contains 14 residues. From germline, CDR1 is MNHNS and CDR2 SASEGT. The chain's CDR3 is CASTRVASNTEAFF. CDR3 bases: TGTGCCAGCACCCGAGTGGCTTCGAACACTGAAGCTTTCTTT.

The chain has TRBV30 and TRBJ2-5; unclear D gene. CDR3 length equals 14 residues. The V end lost 5 bases, the J end lost 1 base, and 14 bases lay between the germline ends. In germline, CDR1 is GTSNPN, CDR2 SVGIG (reference sequence). The CDR3 region is CAWARFRSQETQYF. The CDR3 DNA reads as TGTGCCTGGGCTAGATTTAGGAGCCAAGAGACCCAGTACTTC.

To note about this clone: Other DNA sequences in this specimen translate into the identical CDR3. CDR3 DNA: TGTGCCAGCAGCTTAGAAGGATCCAATGAGCAGTTCTTC. Amino acids: CASSLEGSNEQFF. The chain joins TRBV11-3 to TRBJ2-1; D is ambiguous. Germline CDR1 and CDR2: SGHNT and YENEEA. The V and J ends lost 0 bases and 6 bases respectively, with 6 bases between them. The CDR3 is 13 amino acids.

The chain uses TRBV7-9 and TRBJ2-7, with D uncertain. CDR1 and CDR2 from the germline V gene are SEHNR and FQNEAQ (reference sequence). V was trimmed by 8 bases and J by 5 bases, leaving 10 bases between them. The CDR3 loop spans 11 amino acids. The CDR3 loop reads CASARADEQYF. Written as DNA, the CDR3 is TGTGCCAGCGCAAGGGCCGACGAGCAGTACTTC. The complete variable domain, with remaining parts taken from reference TRBV7-9 and TRBJ2-7, reads DTGVSQNPRHKITKRGQNVTFRCDPISEHNRLYWYRQTLGQGPEFLTYFQNEAQLEKSRLLSDRFSAERPKGSFSTLEIQRTEQGDSAMYLCASARADEQYFGPGTRLTVT.

This clone was found once. V gene TRBV19 combines with J gene TRBJ1-1; no definite D call. Germline V gene lookup returns CDR1 LNHDA and CDR2 SQIVND (reference sequence). The CDR3 contains 13 residues. The V end was cut by 4 bases, the J end by 1 base, with 7 bases between. The CDR3 here is CASSKSGNTEAFF. The DNA of the CDR3 is TGTGCCAGTAGTAAATCAGGGAACACTGAAGCTTTCTTT.

The V call is TRBV29-1, the J call TRBJ2-5, with D possibly matching TRBD2 (5 bases). The CDR3 loop spans 14 amino acids. CDR1 is SQVTM, CDR2 ANQGSEA, per germline. Trimming stripped 2 bases from V and 4 bases from J, with 14 bases between. In DNA, the CDR3 is TGCAGCGTTGAAACTATGGGCGGGTTAGAGACCCAGTACTTC. It codes for CSVETMGGLETQYF.

V usage is TRBV6-5 and J usage is TRBJ1-5, with D unresolved. Germline-derived CDR1 and CDR2 are MNHEY and SVGAGI. Trimming left V 5 bases short and J 6 bases short, with 14 bases between. The CDR3 totals 14 residues. The CDR3 DNA sequence: TGTGCCAGCAGTCCGATAGGGATGGGTCAGCCCCAGCATTTT. Protein product: CASSPIGMGQPQHF.

To note about this clone: This clone may be a read error of a much larger clone one base away. This sequence joins TRBV11-3 and TRBJ1-3; the D gene is possibly TRBD1 (5 bases). The CDR3 contains 14 residues. The V end lost 4 bases, the J end lost 0 bases, and 7 bases lay between the germline ends. The germline gives CDR1 SGHNT, CDR2 YENEEA. Here the CDR3 reads CASSYGGSGNTIYF. In DNA, the CDR3 is TGTGCCAGCAGCTATGGGGGCTCTGGAAACACCATATATTTT.

This chain uses TRBV7-2 with TRBJ2-1; 8 bases are a match to TRBD2. The length of the CDR3 is 14 residues. Germline values: CDR1 SGHTA, CDR2 FQGNSA. V trimming: 6 bases; J trimming: 4 bases; junction bases outside the gene matches: 5. As DNA, the CDR3 is TGTGCCAGCAGAATAACTAGCGGATACAATGAGCAGTTCTTC. This encodes CASRITSGYNEQFF.

This sequence joins TRBV27 and TRBJ1-1; no definite D call. The CDR3 sequence is 14 residues long. Germline values: CDR1 MNHEY, CDR2 SMNVEV (reference sequence). Deletions cut 5 bases from V and 5 bases from J, with 15 bases between. As DNA, the CDR3 is TGTGCCAGCAGTCCGCCTCTCGCCGGGACTGAAGCTTTCTTT. As protein: CASSPPLAGTEAFF.

The rearrangement joins TRBV5-4 to TRBJ2-3; the D gene is possibly TRBD2 (7 bases). This CDR3 is built from 15 residues. CDR1 is SGHNT and CDR2 is YYREEE in the germline V gene (reference sequence). Trimming took off 4 bases at V and 6 bases at J, with 18 bases between the two ends. In nucleotides, the CDR3 is TGTGCCAGCAGCCGCGGGGGCGGGTTTGAGGATACGCAGTATTTT. Protein sequence: CASSRGGGFEDTQYF.

This rearrangement joins TRBV7-2 to TRBJ2-2; D gene uncertain. Trimming stripped 7 bases from V and 1 base from J, with 10 bases between. The germline V gene has CDR1 SGHTA and CDR2 FQGNSA. CDR3 length equals 14 residues. CDR3 region: CASTTGWNTGELFF. The DNA of the CDR3 is TGTGCCAGCACCACTGGGTGGAACACCGGGGAGCTGTTTTTT.

This chain uses TRBV7-2 with TRBJ2-5, with D perhaps given as TRBD1 or TRBD2 (6 bases each). CDR1 SGHTA and CDR2 FQGNSA come from the germline V gene. CDR3 length equals 15 residues. Trimming pared 5 bases from V and 3 bases from J, leaving 16 bases between. DNA of the CDR3: TGTGCCAGCAGCCCGGGGGCTGTGGTAAAAGAGACCCAGTACTTC. Translation gives CASSPGAVVKETQYF.

The chain uses TRBV11-2 and TRBJ1-2; a weak D match, TRBD1 (5 bases). V was trimmed by 5 bases and J by 4 bases, leaving 14 bases between them. The CDR3 loop spans 14 amino acids. Germline V gives CDR1 SGHAT, CDR2 FQNNGV. In nucleotides, the CDR3 is TGTGCCAGCAGCGGACCCGGGACTGTCTATGGCTACACCTTC. This encodes CASSGPGTVYGYTF.

This chain uses TRBV6-1 with TRBJ1-1; no reliable D call. The CDR3 has 14 amino acids. CDR1 is MNHNS, CDR2 SASEGT, per germline. Trimming stripped 3 bases from V and 0 bases from J, with 8 bases between. The CDR3 loop is CASSEPSMNTEAFF. CDR3 DNA sequence: TGTGCCAGCAGTGAGCCGAGTATGAACACTGAAGCTTTCTTT.

This clone appeared a single time. CDR3 in amino acids: CSGARGGRETQYF. In nucleotides, the CDR3 is TGCAGCGGAGCCCGCGGGGGCCGGGAGACCCAGTACTTC. This chain links TRBV29-1 with TRBJ2-5, with D perhaps TRBD2 (7 bases). Germline V lookup: CDR1 SQVTM, CDR2 ANQGSEA. The CDR3 spans 13 residues. The V end was cut by 7 bases, the J end by 5 bases, with 17 bases between.